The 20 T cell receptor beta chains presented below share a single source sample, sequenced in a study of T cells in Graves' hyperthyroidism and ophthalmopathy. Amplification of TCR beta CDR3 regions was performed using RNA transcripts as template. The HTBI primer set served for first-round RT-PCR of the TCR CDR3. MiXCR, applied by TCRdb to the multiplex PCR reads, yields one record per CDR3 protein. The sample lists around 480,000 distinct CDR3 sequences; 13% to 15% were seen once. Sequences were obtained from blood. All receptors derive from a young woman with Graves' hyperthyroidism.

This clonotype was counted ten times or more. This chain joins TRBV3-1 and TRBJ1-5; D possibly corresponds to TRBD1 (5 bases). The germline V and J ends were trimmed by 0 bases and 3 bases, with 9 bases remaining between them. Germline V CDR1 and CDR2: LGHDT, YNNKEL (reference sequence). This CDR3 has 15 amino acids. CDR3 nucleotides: TGTGCCAGCAGCCAAGAGGGGGGACCCAATCAGCCCCAGCATTTT. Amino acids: CASSQEGGPNQPQHF.

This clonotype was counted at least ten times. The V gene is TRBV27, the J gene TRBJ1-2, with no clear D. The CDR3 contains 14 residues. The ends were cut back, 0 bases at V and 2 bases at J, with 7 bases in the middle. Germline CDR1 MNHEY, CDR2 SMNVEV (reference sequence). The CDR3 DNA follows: TGTGCCAGCAGTTTATCGTCGGGAAACTATGGCTACACCTTC. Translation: CASSLSSGNYGYTF.

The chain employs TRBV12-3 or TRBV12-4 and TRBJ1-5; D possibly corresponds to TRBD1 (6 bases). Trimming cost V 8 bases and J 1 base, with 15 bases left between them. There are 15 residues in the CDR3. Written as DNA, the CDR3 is TGTGCCAGCGGGGGCGGCGGGTACAGCAATCAGCCCCAGCATTTT. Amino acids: CASGGGGYSNQPQHF.

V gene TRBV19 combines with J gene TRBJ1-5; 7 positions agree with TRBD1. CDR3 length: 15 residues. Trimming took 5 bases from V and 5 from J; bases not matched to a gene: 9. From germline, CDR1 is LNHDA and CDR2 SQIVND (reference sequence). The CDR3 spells CASSFTGAIDQPQHF. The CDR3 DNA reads TGTGCCAGTAGTTTTACAGGGGCCATTGATCAGCCCCAGCATTTT.

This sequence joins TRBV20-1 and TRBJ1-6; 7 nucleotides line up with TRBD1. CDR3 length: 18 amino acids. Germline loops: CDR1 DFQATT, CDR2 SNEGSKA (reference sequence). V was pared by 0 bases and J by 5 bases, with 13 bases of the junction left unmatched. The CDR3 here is CSARDEARGTDDNSPLHF. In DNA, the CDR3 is TGCAGTGCTAGAGATGAGGCGAGGGGGACAGACGATAATTCACCCCTCCACTTT.

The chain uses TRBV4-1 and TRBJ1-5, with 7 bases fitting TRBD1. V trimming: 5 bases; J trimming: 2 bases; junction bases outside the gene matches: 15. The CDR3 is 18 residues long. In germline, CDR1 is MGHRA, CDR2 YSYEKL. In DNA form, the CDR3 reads TGCGCCAGCAGCGTTCGACAGGGAACGTTATTGGGCAATCAGCCCCAGCATTTT. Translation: CASSVRQGTLLGNQPQHF.

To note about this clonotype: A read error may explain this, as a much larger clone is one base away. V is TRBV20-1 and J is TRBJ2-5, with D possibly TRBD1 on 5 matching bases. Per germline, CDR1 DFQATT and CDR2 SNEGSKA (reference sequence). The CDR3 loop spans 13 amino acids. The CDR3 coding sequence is TGCCGTGCCCCGGGCAGGGCCCAAGAGACCCAGTACTTC. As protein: CRAPGRAQETQYF.

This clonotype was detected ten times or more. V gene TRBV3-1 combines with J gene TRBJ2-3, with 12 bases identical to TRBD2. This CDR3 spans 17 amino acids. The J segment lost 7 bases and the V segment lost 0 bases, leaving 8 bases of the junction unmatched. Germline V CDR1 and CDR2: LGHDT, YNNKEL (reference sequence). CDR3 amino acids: CASSQDLGLAGKNTQYF. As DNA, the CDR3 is TGTGCCAGCAGCCAAGATCTCGGACTAGCGGGAAAGAATACGCAGTATTTT.

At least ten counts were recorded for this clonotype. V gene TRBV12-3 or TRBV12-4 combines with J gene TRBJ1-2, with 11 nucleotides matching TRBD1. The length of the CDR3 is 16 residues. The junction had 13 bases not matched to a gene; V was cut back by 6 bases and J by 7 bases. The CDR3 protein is CASREGTGGFSVGYTF. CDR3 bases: TGTGCCAGCAGAGAAGGGACAGGGGGATTTAGTGTTGGCTACACCTTC.

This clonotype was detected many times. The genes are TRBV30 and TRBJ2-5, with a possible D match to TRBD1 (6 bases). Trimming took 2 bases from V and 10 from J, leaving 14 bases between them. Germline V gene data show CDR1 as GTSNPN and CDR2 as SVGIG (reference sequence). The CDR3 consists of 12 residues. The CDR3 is CAWSYLDRSQYF. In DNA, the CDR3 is TGTGCCTGGAGTTACCTAGACAGGAGCCAGTACTTC. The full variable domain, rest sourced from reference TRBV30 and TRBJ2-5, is SQTIHQWPATLVQPVGSPLSLECTVEGTSNPNLYWYRQAAGRGLQLLFYSVGIGQISSEVPQNLSASRPQDRQFILSSKKLLLSDSGFYLCAWSYLDRSQYFGPGTRLLVL.

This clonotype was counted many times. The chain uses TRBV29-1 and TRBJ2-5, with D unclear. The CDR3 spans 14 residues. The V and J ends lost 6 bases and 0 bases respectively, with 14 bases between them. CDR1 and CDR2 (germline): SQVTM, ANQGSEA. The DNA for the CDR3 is TGCAGCGTCCCCCCAAGCGAGTACCAAGAGACCCAGTACTTC. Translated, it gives CSVPPSEYQETQYF.

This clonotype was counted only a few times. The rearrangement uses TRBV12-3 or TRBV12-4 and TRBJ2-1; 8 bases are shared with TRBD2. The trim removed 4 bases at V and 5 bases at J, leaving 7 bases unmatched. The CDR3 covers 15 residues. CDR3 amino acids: CASSWAAGGNNEQFF. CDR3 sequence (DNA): TGTGCCAGCAGTTGGGCGGCGGGAGGAAACAATGAGCAGTTCTTC.

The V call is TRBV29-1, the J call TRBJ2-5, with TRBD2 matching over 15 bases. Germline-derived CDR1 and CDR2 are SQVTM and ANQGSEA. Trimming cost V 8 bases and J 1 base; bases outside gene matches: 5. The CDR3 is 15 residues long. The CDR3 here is CSTGTSGRFQETQYF. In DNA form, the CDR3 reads TGCAGCACCGGGACTAGCGGGAGGTTCCAAGAGACCCAGTACTTC.

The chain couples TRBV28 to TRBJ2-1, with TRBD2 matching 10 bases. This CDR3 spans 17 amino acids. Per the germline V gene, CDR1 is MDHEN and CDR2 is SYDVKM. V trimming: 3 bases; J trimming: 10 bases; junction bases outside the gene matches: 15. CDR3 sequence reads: CASSFASGRAVRVEQFF. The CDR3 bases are TGTGCCAGCAGTTTTGCGAGCGGGAGGGCCGTTCGGGTGGAGCAGTTCTTC.

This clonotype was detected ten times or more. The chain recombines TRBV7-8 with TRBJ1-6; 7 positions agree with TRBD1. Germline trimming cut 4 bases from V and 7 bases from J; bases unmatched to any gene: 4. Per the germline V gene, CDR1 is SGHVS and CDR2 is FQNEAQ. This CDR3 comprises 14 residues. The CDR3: CASSSGQFNSPLHF. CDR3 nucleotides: TGTGCCAGCAGCTCGGGACAGTTCAATTCACCCCTCCACTTT.

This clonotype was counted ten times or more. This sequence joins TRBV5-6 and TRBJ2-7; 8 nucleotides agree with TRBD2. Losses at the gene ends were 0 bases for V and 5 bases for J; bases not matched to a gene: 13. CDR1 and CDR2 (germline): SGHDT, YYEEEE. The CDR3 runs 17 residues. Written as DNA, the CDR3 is TGTGCCAGCAGCTTGGTTGGTGAGCGGGAGTATGTGGACGAGCAGTACTTC. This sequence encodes CASSLVGEREYVDEQYF.

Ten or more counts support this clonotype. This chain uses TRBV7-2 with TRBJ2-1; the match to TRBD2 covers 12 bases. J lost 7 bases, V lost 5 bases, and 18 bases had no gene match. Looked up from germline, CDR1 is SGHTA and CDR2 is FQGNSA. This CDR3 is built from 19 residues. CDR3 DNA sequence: TGTGCCAGCAGCCCACTCTCGACTAGCGGGAGAAGGGTGGGTAATGAGCAGTTCTTC. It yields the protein CASSPLSTSGRRVGNEQFF.

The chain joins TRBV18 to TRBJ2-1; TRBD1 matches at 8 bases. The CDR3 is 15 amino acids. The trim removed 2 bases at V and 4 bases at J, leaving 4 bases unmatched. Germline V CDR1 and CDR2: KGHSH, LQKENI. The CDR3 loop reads CASSPYGQGYNEQFF. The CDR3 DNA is TGTGCCAGCTCACCATATGGACAGGGATACAATGAGCAGTTCTTC.

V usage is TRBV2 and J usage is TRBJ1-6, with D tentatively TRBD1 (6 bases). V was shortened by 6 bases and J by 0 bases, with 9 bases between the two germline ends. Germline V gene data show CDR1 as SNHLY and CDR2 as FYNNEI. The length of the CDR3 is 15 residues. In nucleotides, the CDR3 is TGTGCCAGCAGGTCGACAGGCTCCTATAATTCACCCCTCCACTTT. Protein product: CASRSTGSYNSPLHF.

The CDR3 nucleotides are TGCGCCAGCAGCACCCGGGACAGCCTTACTAGCGGGAACCTGGGTGAGCAGTACTTC. Translating gives CASSTRDSLTSGNLGEQYF. The genes are TRBV4-1 and TRBJ2-7; 10 bases match TRBD2. J lost 7 bases, V lost 5 bases, and 23 bases had no gene match. CDR1 and CDR2 from the germline V gene are MGHRA and YSYEKL. CDR3 length: 19 residues.